These 23 T cell receptor beta chains were sequenced from one sample in a study of blood T cell repertoires in COVID-19. Clones were read by immunoSEQ multiplex PCR, and TCRdb kept only the in-frame ones, dropping some. Counted here are under 150,000 clones, less than 95% occurring once; the ten biggest clones make up 1.8%. The sequenced material came from peripheral blood. These TCRs come from a human donor with active COVID-19. The donor label of this sample is uncertain.

V usage is TRBV19 and J usage is TRBJ2-3; 13 bases are shared with TRBD2. Trimming cost V 5 bases and J 4 bases; bases outside gene matches: 15. The CDR3 has 19 residues. CDR1 is LNHDA, CDR2 SQIVND, per germline (reference sequence). CDR3 nucleotides: TGTGCCAGTAGTCCATTCACTAGCGGGGGGGCCTTAGGCGCAGATACGCAGTATTTT. It specifies CASSPFTSGGALGADTQYF.

The chain couples TRBV19 to TRBJ2-7; maybe TRBD2 (6 bases). The CDR3 consists of 15 residues. Trimming took 4 bases from V and 6 from J, leaving 19 bases between them. Germline V gene lookup returns CDR1 LNHDA and CDR2 SQIVND (reference sequence). The CDR3 bases are TGTGCCAGTAGTACCAGACATGGGGGGTCCGGCGAGCAGTACTTC. Protein: CASSTRHGGSGEQYF.

The chain links TRBV18 to TRBJ1-4; tentative D call: TRBD1 (6 bases). The length of the CDR3 is 13 residues. Trimming cost V 2 bases and J 7 bases, with 8 bases left between them. The germline V gene encodes CDR1 KGHSH and CDR2 LQKENI. In nucleotides, the CDR3 is TGTGCCAGCTCACCAGCCAGGGGTGAAAAACTGTTTTTT. Its protein is CASSPARGEKLFF.

The J gene is TRBJ1-5, the V gene TRBV6-1; D is perhaps TRBD1 (5 bases). The ends were cut back, 2 bases at V and 2 bases at J, with 16 bases in the middle. The CDR3 is 17 residues long. The germline gives CDR1 MNHNS, CDR2 SASEGT. CDR3 nucleotide sequence: TGTGCCAGCAGTGAATTATCAGGGATTGTGGGCAATCAGCCCCAGCATTTT. As protein: CASSELSGIVGNQPQHF.

The CDR3 bases are TGTGCCACGAGACAGGCAGGAACAGATACGCAGTATTTT. Translation: CATRQAGTDTQYF. This chain links TRBV27 with TRBJ2-3; weak D call: TRBD1 (6 bases). Germline V gene sequence: CDR1 MNHEY, CDR2 SMNVEV (reference sequence). V lost 10 bases to trimming and J lost 3 bases, with 14 bases between them. The CDR3 loop spans 13 amino acids.

V is TRBV2 and J is TRBJ1-1; D may be TRBD1 (5 bases). The CDR3 is 14 amino acids. Trimming stripped 5 bases from V and 8 bases from J, with 18 bases between. Germline V CDR1 and CDR2: SNHLY, FYNNEI. For the CDR3, the DNA is TGTGCCAGCAGTCCCGCCCTAAGGGCAGGGGAAGCTTTCTTT. Protein product: CASSPALRAGEAFF.

This chain connects TRBV27 to TRBJ2-3; 15 bases match TRBD2. Trimming removed 8 bases from V and 12 bases from J; junction bases left unmatched: 9. From germline, CDR1 is MNHEY and CDR2 SMNVEV (reference sequence). The CDR3 has 14 amino acids. CDR3 sequence reads: CASRGLAGGIGQYF. CDR3 coding DNA: TGTGCCAGCCGAGGACTAGCGGGGGGGATAGGTCAGTATTTT.

This clone appeared a few times. J is TRBJ2-7 and V is TRBV19; D might be TRBD2 (5 bases). The CDR3 consists of 15 residues. Between the trimmed V and J ends, which lost 3 bases and 5 bases, there was a span of 17 bases. The V gene's germline CDR1 is LNHDA and CDR2 SQIVND (reference sequence). CDR3 region: CASSIGDGWWDEQYF. The DNA for the CDR3 is TGTGCCAGTAGTATCGGGGATGGTTGGTGGGACGAGCAGTACTTC.

The gene calls are TRBV5-1 and TRBJ2-1; D may be TRBD1 (5 bases). Trimming cost V 0 bases and J 9 bases, with 19 bases left between them. This CDR3 spans 16 amino acids. CDR1 is SGHRS, CDR2 YFSETQ, per germline. CDR3 sequence: CASSLGGRVGSGEQFF. The CDR3 DNA sequence: TGCGCCAGCAGCTTGGGTGGCAGGGTGGGTAGTGGTGAGCAGTTCTTC. Drawing the rest from reference TRBV5-1 and TRBJ2-1, the complete variable domain is KAGVTQTPRYLIKTRGQQVTLSCSPISGHRSVSWYQQTPGQGLQFLFEYFSETQRNKGNFPGRFSGRQFSNSRSEMNVSTLELGDSALYLCASSLGGRVGSGEQFFGPGTRLTVL.

This sequence joins TRBV5-1 and TRBJ1-1, with 9 positions matching TRBD1. This CDR3 comprises 14 residues. J gave up 6 bases and V 5 bases, and 8 bases lay outside the gene matches. Germline CDR1 SGHRS, CDR2 YFSETQ. The CDR3 sequence: CASSLGQGVPEAFF. As DNA, the CDR3 is TGCGCCAGCAGTCTGGGACAGGGAGTTCCTGAAGCTTTCTTT. The entire variable domain, with the rest obtained from reference TRBV5-1 and TRBJ1-1, is as follows: KAGVTQTPRYLIKTRGQQVTLSCSPISGHRSVSWYQQTPGQGLQFLFEYFSETQRNKGNFPGRFSGRQFSNSRSEMNVSTLELGDSALYLCASSLGQGVPEAFFGQGTRLTVV.

The chain has TRBV7-9 and TRBJ2-7; perhaps TRBD1 as D (6 bases). Germline CDR1 is SEHNR and CDR2 is FQNEAQ (reference sequence). This CDR3 comprises 15 residues. Trimming pared 5 bases from V and 0 bases from J, leaving 14 bases between. The CDR3 sequence: CASSTDRTYSYEQYF. DNA of the CDR3: TGTGCCAGCAGCACCGACAGGACTTACTCCTACGAGCAGTACTTC.

This chain links TRBV7-2 with TRBJ2-1; weak D call: TRBD2 (6 bases). Trimming took off 1 base at V and 6 bases at J, with 16 bases between the two ends. The CDR3 extends over 16 amino acids. The germline gives CDR1 SGHTA, CDR2 FQGNSA. CDR3 region: CASSLGSGIGSNEQFF. The CDR3 DNA reads TGTGCCAGCAGCTTAGGTAGCGGTATAGGGTCCAATGAGCAGTTCTTC.

The chain has TRBV7-2 and TRBJ2-3; TRBD2 might be the D (6 bases). Looked up from germline, CDR1 is SGHTA and CDR2 is FQGNSA. This CDR3 spans 15 amino acids. V was trimmed by 5 bases and J by 2 bases, leaving 14 bases between them. CDR3 nucleotide sequence: TGTGCCAGCAGCGCTCGACTAGTCCACACAGATACGCAGTATTTT. As protein: CASSARLVHTDTQYF. The entire variable domain, with the rest obtained from reference TRBV7-2 and TRBJ2-3, is as follows: GAGVSQSPSNKVTEKGKDVELRCDPISGHTALYWYRQSLGQGLEFLIYFQGNSAPDKSGLPSDRFSAERTGGSVSTLTIQRTQQEDSAVYLCASSARLVHTDTQYFGPGTRLTVL.

The genes are TRBV14 and TRBJ1-2, with D perhaps TRBD1 (6 bases). This CDR3 region has 14 residues. Germline CDR1 is SGHDN and CDR2 is FVKESK. V gave up 4 bases and J gave up 4 bases, with 13 bases separating them. CDR3 in DNA: TGTGCCAGCAGCCCGGGGGGGGGCGGCTATGGCTACACCTTC. Protein sequence: CASSPGGGGYGYTF.

The chain is built from TRBV6-2 or TRBV6-3 and TRBJ1-3; no definite D call. Per germline, CDR1 MNHEY and CDR2 SVGEGT. V was clipped by 5 bases and J by 0 bases, with 5 bases between them. The CDR3 covers 13 residues. The CDR3 is CASSRSSGNTIYF. In DNA form, the CDR3 reads TGTGCCAGCAGTCGTTCCTCTGGAAACACCATATATTTT.

The DNA for the CDR3 is TGCGCCAGCAGCCAAGATCTTGGACAGCCGGCGGGCTACACCTTC. This sequence encodes CASSQDLGQPAGYTF. The chain combines TRBV4-3 with TRBJ1-2; TRBD1 is a possible D gene (6 bases). The germline V gene has CDR1 LGHNA and CDR2 YSLEER. The CDR3 has 15 amino acids. V was trimmed by 0 bases and J by 8 bases, leaving 16 bases between them.

The chain has TRBV30 and TRBJ1-6; possible D gene TRBD1, 5 bases. The CDR3 is 14 amino acids. The germline V and J ends were trimmed by 0 bases and 6 bases, with 9 bases remaining between them. The germline CDR1 and CDR2 sequences are GTSNPN and SVGIG (reference sequence). CDR3 amino acids: CAWSVAGTNSPLHF. The CDR3 DNA follows: TGTGCCTGGAGTGTAGCGGGGACTAATTCACCCCTCCACTTT.

The chain is built from TRBV7-8 and TRBJ1-5; 12 bases map to TRBD1. This CDR3 comprises 18 residues. V lost 2 bases to trimming and J lost 5 bases; unmatched junction nucleotides: 10. CDR1 and CDR2 from the germline V gene are SGHVS and FQNEAQ. CDR3 sequence (DNA): TGTGCCAGCAGCTTAATGGGACAGGGGGCCGTTGTAGATCAGCCCCAGCATTTT. This translates into CASSLMGQGAVVDQPQHF.

The CDR3 is CASSGQGAITSNQPQHF. CDR3 bases: TGTGCCAGCAGTGGACAGGGGGCTATAACTAGCAATCAGCCCCAGCATTTT. J is TRBJ1-5 and V is TRBV6-1, with 10 bases fitting TRBD1. From germline, CDR1 is MNHNS and CDR2 SASEGT. CDR3 size: 17 residues. Trimming cost V 4 bases and J 0 bases; bases outside gene matches: 6.

This chain joins TRBV4-3 and TRBJ2-5; D unclear. Germline V CDR1 and CDR2: LGHNA, YSLEER. The CDR3 length is 16 residues. Trimming shortened V by 2 bases and J by 0 bases, and 13 bases separated the two germline ends. This CDR3 reads CASSQSWSGYQETQYF. CDR3 bases: TGCGCCAGCAGCCAATCATGGTCCGGGTACCAAGAGACCCAGTACTTC.

The CDR3 bases are TGTGCCAGCAGCTTTACTAGCGGGGACGAGCAGTACTTC. Amino acid sequence: CASSFTSGDEQYF. This chain joins TRBV7-9 and TRBJ2-7, with 10 bases fitting TRBD2. From germline, CDR1 is SEHNR and CDR2 FQNEAQ (reference sequence). Losses at the gene ends were 3 bases for V and 5 bases for J; bases not matched to a gene: 1. CDR3 length: 13 residues. The entire variable domain, with the rest obtained from reference TRBV7-9 and TRBJ2-7, is as follows: DTGVSQNPRHKITKRGQNVTFRCDPISEHNRLYWYRQTLGQGPEFLTYFQNEAQLEKSRLLSDRFSAERPKGSFSTLEIQRTEQGDSAMYLCASSFTSGDEQYFGPGTRLTVT.

This clone was observed a handful of times. The CDR3 spells CASSPLQGLNSPLHF. The CDR3 DNA reads TGTGCCAGCTCACCACTACAGGGATTAAATTCACCCCTCCACTTT. The V call is TRBV18, the J call TRBJ1-6; TRBD1 might be the D (6 bases). This CDR3 comprises 15 residues. Germline CDR1 reads KGHSH; CDR2 reads LQKENI. V was cut by 1 base and J by 7 bases, with 11 bases left in between.

CDR3 in amino acids: CASGLRDTSPLHF. CDR3 nucleotide sequence: TGTGCCAGCGGCCTTAGGGACACTTCACCCCTCCACTTT. The chain recombines TRBV2 with TRBJ1-6, with D perhaps matching TRBD1 (6 bases). This CDR3 is built from 13 residues. CDR1 SNHLY and CDR2 FYNNEI come from the germline V gene. Trimming removed 8 bases from V and 9 bases from J, with 14 bases in between.